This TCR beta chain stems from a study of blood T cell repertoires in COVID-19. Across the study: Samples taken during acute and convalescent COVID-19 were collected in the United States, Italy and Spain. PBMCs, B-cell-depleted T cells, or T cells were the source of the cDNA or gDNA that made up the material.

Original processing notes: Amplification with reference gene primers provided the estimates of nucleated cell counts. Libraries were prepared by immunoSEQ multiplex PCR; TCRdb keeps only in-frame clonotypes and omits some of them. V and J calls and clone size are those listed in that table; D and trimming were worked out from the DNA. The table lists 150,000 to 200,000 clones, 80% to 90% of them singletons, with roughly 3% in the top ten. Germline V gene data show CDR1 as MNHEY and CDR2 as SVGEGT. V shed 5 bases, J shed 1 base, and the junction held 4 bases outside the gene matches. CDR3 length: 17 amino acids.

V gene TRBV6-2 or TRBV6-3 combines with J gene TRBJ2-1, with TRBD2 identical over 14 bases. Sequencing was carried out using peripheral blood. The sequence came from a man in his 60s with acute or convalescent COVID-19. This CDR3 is CASSGTSGRESYNEQFF. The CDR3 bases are TGTGCCAGCAGTGGGACTAGCGGGAGAGAGTCCTACAATGAGCAGTTCTTC.